These 15 T cell receptor beta chains were sequenced from one sample in a study of T cells in Graves' hyperthyroidism and ophthalmopathy. Researchers took RNA transcripts and amplified the TCR beta CDR3 regions from them. The primer set for the first-round RT-PCR of the TCR CDR3 was HTBI. From the multiplex PCR reads, TCRdb called clonotypes with MiXCR, one entry per CDR3 protein. The sample includes about 840,000 distinct CDR3 sequences, 35% to 45% of them seen just once. The source material was blood. The origin of the receptors is a man aged 18 to 30 with Graves' hyperthyroidism.

This clonotype was counted at least ten times. The V and J genes are TRBV2 and TRBJ1-2, with D possibly being TRBD1 (5 bases). The CDR3 has 12 amino acids. Germline V gene data show CDR1 as SNHLY and CDR2 as FYNNEI. V lost 11 bases and J 8 bases, leaving 18 bases between the germline ends. The chain's CDR3 is CAGTRKREGYTF. The DNA of the CDR3 is TGTGCCGGGACCAGGAAGCGGGAAGGCTACACCTTC.

This clonotype occurred a few times. The chain uses TRBV12-3 or TRBV12-4 and TRBJ1-5; D unclear. The V and J ends lost 2 bases and 0 bases respectively, with 11 bases between them. This CDR3 has 16 amino acids. The CDR3 nucleotides are TGTGCCAGCAGTTTAAAAGGCGGTTATAGCAATCAGCCCCAGCATTTT. It encodes CASSLKGGYSNQPQHF.

V is TRBV2 and J is TRBJ1-5; D gene unclear. The ends were cut back, 11 bases at V and 6 bases at J, with 23 bases in the middle. Germline lookup yields CDR1 SNHLY and CDR2 FYNNEI. The CDR3 has 15 residues. The CDR3 protein is CAASGDTEASQPQHF. DNA of the CDR3: TGTGCCGCGTCAGGAGACACTGAAGCTTCTCAGCCCCAGCATTTT.

The chain links TRBV7-8 to TRBJ1-4, with D unresolved. The germline V gene encodes CDR1 SGHVS and CDR2 FQNEAQ. CDR3 length: 16 residues. V dropped 1 base and J dropped 2 bases, with 11 bases sitting between them. The CDR3 region is CASSLGLALTNEKLFF. DNA for the CDR3: TGTGCCAGCAGCTTAGGCCTCGCCCTGACTAATGAAAAACTGTTTTTT.

There are many counts of this clonotype. V is TRBV29-1 and J is TRBJ2-2, with D uncertain. Germline assignment: CDR1 SQVTM and CDR2 ANQGSEA. Trimming shortened V by 3 bases and J by 4 bases, and 3 bases separated the two germline ends. The CDR3 consists of 11 residues. CDR3 DNA sequence: TGCAGCGTTGAGATCACCGGGGAGCTGTTTTTT. This sequence encodes CSVEITGELFF.

This chain joins TRBV6-5 and TRBJ1-2; D uncertain. This CDR3 spans 13 amino acids. Germline V gene data show CDR1 as MNHEY and CDR2 as SVGAGI. V dropped 7 bases and J dropped 2 bases, with 11 bases sitting between them. CDR3 residues: CASTQNPNYGYTF. The CDR3 DNA sequence: TGTGCCAGCACCCAAAACCCAAACTATGGCTACACCTTC.

A word on this clonotype: The missing conserved phenylalanine or tryptophan at the end of this CDR3 makes a read error likely. The DNA is omitted, as the CDR3 cannot be located on it reliably, and the CDR3 follows TCRdb's listing. The gene calls are TRBV19 and TRBJ2-6; the table gives TRBD1 as D, unverified against the DNA. The CDR3 adds up to 8 amino acids, both ends counted. Per germline, CDR1 LNHDA and CDR2 SQIVND (reference sequence). The CDR3 sequence is CASSTRDI.

This rearrangement joins TRBV6-5 to TRBJ1-1; no definite D call. Trimming stripped 6 bases from V and 6 bases from J, with 8 bases between. CDR1 and CDR2 from the germline V gene are MNHEY and SVGAGI. The CDR3 loop spans 11 amino acids. The CDR3 DNA reads as TGTGCCAGCAGCCGTGAATCTGAAGCTTTCTTT. Translation: CASSRESEAFF.

This clonotype was seen a handful of times. The chain carries TRBV4-3 and TRBJ2-7, with unresolved D. Germline V gene data show CDR1 as LGHNA and CDR2 as YSLEER. V was clipped by 0 bases and J by 2 bases, with 5 bases between them. This CDR3 spans 13 amino acids. CDR3: CASSQDVTYEQYF. CDR3 in DNA: TGCGCCAGCAGCCAAGATGTCACCTACGAGCAGTACTTC.

This clonotype was detected many times. The chain has TRBV7-8 and TRBJ2-7; TRBD1 is a possible D gene (6 bases). CDR1 is SGHVS, CDR2 FQNEAQ, per germline. Trimming pared 8 bases from V and 3 bases from J, leaving 14 bases between. The CDR3 sequence is 13 residues long. The DNA of the CDR3 is TGTGCCAGCGGCAAACGAGGGGGCTACGAGCAGTACTTC. Its protein product is CASGKRGGYEQYF.

Regarding this clonotype: One end of the junction fails to match germline, which may point to a read error. The chain carries TRBV7-3 and TRBJ2-7; D unclear. The CDR3 sequence is 13 residues long. Germline CDR1 reads SGHTA; CDR2 reads FQGTGA. The CDR3 nucleotides read TGCGCCAGCAGCCAAGGAATAACATACGAGCAGTACTTC. Translated, it gives CASSQGITYEQYF.

This chain connects TRBV2 to TRBJ2-3; TRBD2 aligns across 7 bases. The CDR3 covers 13 residues. CDR1 and CDR2 from the germline V gene are SNHLY and FYNNEI. The junction had 6 bases not matched to a gene; V was cut back by 6 bases and J by 6 bases. CDR3 coding DNA: TGTGCCAGCAGCCGCACTAGCGAGGATACGCAGTATTTT. Amino acids: CASSRTSEDTQYF.

This clonotype occurred a few times. The chain has TRBV7-9 and TRBJ2-5, with no clear D. The germline V gene has CDR1 SEHNR and CDR2 FQNEAQ (reference sequence). The CDR3 runs 14 residues. Between the trimmed V and J ends, which lost 2 bases and 2 bases, there was a span of 9 bases. CDR3 in amino acids: CASSLFTLQETQYF. CDR3 DNA: TGTGCCAGCAGCTTATTTACTCTGCAAGAGACCCAGTACTTC.

The chain has TRBV7-2 and TRBJ2-5; the match to TRBD1 covers 10 bases. The germline CDR1 and CDR2 sequences are SGHTA and FQGNSA. V dropped 7 bases and J dropped 5; count of bases not matched to a gene: 10. This CDR3 spans 15 amino acids. Written as DNA, the CDR3 is TGTGCCAGCACGCCTCCGGGACAGGGGTTGGAGACCCAGTACTTC. Translated, it gives CASTPPGQGLETQYF.

In this sample, this clonotype turned up a few times. The CDR3 bases are TGTGCCAGCACCACACAGGGGGCGCCTGGCTACACCTTC. Translated: CASTTQGAPGYTF. The J gene is TRBJ1-2, the V gene TRBV3-1, with TRBD1 matching 9 bases. With V trimmed by 7 bases and J by 7 bases, 7 bases remained unmatched. CDR3 length equals 13 residues. CDR1 and CDR2 from the germline V gene are LGHDT and YNNKEL (reference sequence).